Below, 25 T cell receptor beta chains from the same sample are listed, as sequenced in a study of blood T cell repertoires in COVID-19. Assay used: immunoSEQ multiplex PCR; TCRdb lists only in-frame clones, some missing. The data contain 45,000 to 65,000 clones, 91% of them singletons. Sequencing used peripheral blood. All receptors derive from a human donor in a cohort sampled during active COVID-19.

The rearrangement links TRBV29-1 to TRBJ2-7, with 11 bases aligning to TRBD1. The length of the CDR3 is 13 residues. The ends lost 3 bases at V and 6 bases at J; junction bases unmatched: 4. Germline V gives CDR1 SQVTM, CDR2 ANQGSEA. In DNA form, the CDR3 reads TGCAGCGTTGACGGGACAGGGGGGTCCGAGCAGTACTTC. Protein product: CSVDGTGGSEQYF.

The genes are TRBV24-1 and TRBJ2-1; 9 bases align to TRBD2. J was trimmed by 7 bases and V by 9 bases; bases with no gene match: 9. CDR1 is KGHDR and CDR2 is SFDVKD in the germline V gene. The CDR3 length is 14 residues. The CDR3 reads CATGTAGGGNEQFF. CDR3 coding DNA: TGTGCCACCGGGACAGCGGGAGGAGGTAATGAGCAGTTCTTC.

The V gene is TRBV7-8, the J gene TRBJ2-5, with 7 positions matching TRBD2. The CDR3 is 14 residues long. The V and J ends lost 5 bases and 3 bases, in that order; junction bases with no gene match: 6. Germline-derived CDR1 and CDR2 are SGHVS and FQNEAQ. The DNA for the CDR3 is TGTGCCAGCAGCCCTGGGGGGAGGGAAGAGACCCAGTACTTC. Encoded protein: CASSPGGREETQYF.

This chain uses TRBV28 with TRBJ2-7; perhaps TRBD2 as D (7 bases). This CDR3 region has 14 residues. Per the germline V gene, CDR1 is MDHEN and CDR2 is SYDVKM. The V gene lost 1 base and the J gene lost 7 bases, with 14 bases spanning the gap. DNA for the CDR3: TGTGCCAGCAGTTTATCTAGGGGGGGTGAGGAGCAGTACTTC. It is translated as CASSLSRGGEEQYF.

Turning to this clone: Other DNA sequences in the sample encode the same CDR3. The chain joins TRBV5-1 to TRBJ1-4, with 9 bases aligning to TRBD1. CDR3 length: 14 amino acids. Germline CDR1 reads SGHRS; CDR2 reads YFSETQ. Unmatched junction bases numbered 6, after V lost 4 bases and J lost 8 bases. CDR3 nucleotide sequence: TGCGCCAGCAGCCCGGGACAGGGTGAAGAAAAACTGTTTTTT. Its protein product is CASSPGQGEEKLFF.

The DNA of the CDR3 is TGTGCCAGCTCACCCGGGGACTACGAGCAGTACTTC. Protein sequence: CASSPGDYEQYF. The chain is built from TRBV18 and TRBJ2-7, with D perhaps matching TRBD2 (5 bases). In germline, CDR1 is KGHSH, CDR2 LQKENI. This CDR3 is built from 12 residues. V was cut by 3 bases and J by 3 bases, with 6 bases left in between.

This rearrangement joins TRBV7-6 to TRBJ2-5; 8 positions agree with TRBD1. V was pared by 0 bases and J by 3 bases, with 0 bases of the junction left unmatched. There are 14 residues in the CDR3. Germline lookup yields CDR1 SGHVS and CDR2 FNYEAQ. The CDR3 is CASSLATGEETQYF. In DNA, the CDR3 is TGTGCCAGCAGCTTAGCGACAGGGGAAGAGACCCAGTACTTC.

DNA for the CDR3: TGTGCCAGCAGTATGCAGGCAAGCGAGCAGTACTTC. It specifies CASSMQASEQYF. V and J are TRBV7-2 and TRBJ2-7, with D unclear. V dropped 6 bases and J dropped 6 bases, with 12 bases sitting between them. This CDR3 contains 12 residues. Germline V gene sequence: CDR1 SGHTA, CDR2 FQGNSA. Full variable domain (remainder filled in from reference TRBV7-2 and TRBJ2-7): GAGVSQSPSNKVTEKGKDVELRCDPISGHTALYWYRQSLGQGLEFLIYFQGNSAPDKSGLPSDRFSAERTGGSVSTLTIQRTQQEDSAVYLCASSMQASEQYFGPGTRLTVT.

The gene calls are TRBV2 and TRBJ1-6, with 8 nucleotides matching TRBD1. Germline values: CDR1 SNHLY, CDR2 FYNNEI. The V gene end was trimmed by 7 bases and the J gene end by 13 bases; junction bases not matched to a gene: 12. The CDR3 sequence is 14 residues long. The CDR3 sequence is CASIPGQAIRPLHF. CDR3 sequence (DNA): TGTGCCAGCATTCCGGGACAGGCGATTAGGCCCCTCCACTTT.

J is TRBJ1-2 and V is TRBV5-6; D call uncertain. The CDR3 spans 11 residues. With 7 bases removed from V and 3 bases from J, the gap between germline ends came to 7 bases. Germline V lookup: CDR1 SGHDT, CDR2 YYEEEE. The CDR3 DNA reads TGTGCCAGCGGGCGGGACTATGGCTACACCTTC. It yields the protein CASGRDYGYTF.

The rearrangement joins TRBV27 to TRBJ2-5, with 7 bases matching TRBD2. V lost 3 bases, J lost 1 base, and 5 bases stayed unmatched. CDR1 is MNHEY and CDR2 is SMNVEV in the germline V gene (reference sequence). The CDR3 extends over 15 amino acids. CDR3 loop: CASSFRGLPQETQYF. CDR3 sequence (DNA): TGTGCCAGCAGTTTCCGGGGACTACCCCAAGAGACCCAGTACTTC.

In its sample, this clone was seen once. The V call is TRBV7-3, the J call TRBJ2-3, with 8 bases aligning to TRBD2. Germline V lookup: CDR1 SGHTA, CDR2 FQGTGA. V lost 1 base, J lost 4 bases, and 7 bases stayed unmatched. The CDR3 runs 16 residues. CDR3 DNA: TGTGCCAGCAGCTTAAACTGGCGGGAGGTTGCAGATACGCAGTATTTT. It encodes CASSLNWREVADTQYF.

This clone was seen a single time. The chain couples TRBV27 to TRBJ1-4, with D perhaps TRBD1 (5 bases). The germline CDR1 and CDR2 sequences are MNHEY and SMNVEV (reference sequence). This CDR3 region has 14 residues. V lost 3 bases and J 5 bases, leaving 10 bases between the germline ends. The CDR3: CASSFGRENEKLFF. The CDR3 DNA reads as TGTGCCAGCAGTTTCGGCAGGGAAAATGAAAAACTGTTTTTT.

The rearrangement joins TRBV5-1 to TRBJ2-5; 8 positions agree with TRBD2. The CDR3 has 15 residues. V lost 0 bases and J lost 4; bases outside the gene matches: 5. CDR1 and CDR2 (germline): SGHRS, YFSETQ. The CDR3 loop reads CASSLVRGGGETQYF. CDR3 nucleotides: TGCGCCAGCAGCTTGGTTCGGGGGGGCGGAGAGACCCAGTACTTC.

The chain has TRBV11-2 and TRBJ2-7; 14 positions agree with TRBD2. The CDR3 covers 15 residues. Germline CDR1 reads SGHAT; CDR2 reads FQNNGV. Germline trimming cut 5 bases from V and 4 bases from J; bases unmatched to any gene: 4. CDR3 coding DNA: TGTGCCAGCAGCGTAGGACTAGCGGGGGGTTACGAGCAGTACTTC. This gives the protein CASSVGLAGGYEQYF.

Of note for this clone: Sequence at one end of the junction differs from germline and may be a read error. The chain carries TRBV6-1 and TRBJ2-1; TRBD1 might be the D (6 bases). CDR3 length: 15 residues. Germline V gene sequence: CDR1 MNHNS, CDR2 SASEGT. In DNA form, the CDR3 reads TGTGCCAGCAGTGAAAGTGGGGGCTCCAACAATGAGCAGTTCTTC. Its translation is CASSESGGSNNEQFF.

V gene TRBV7-9 combines with J gene TRBJ1-2; the D gene is possibly TRBD1 (6 bases). Germline V gives CDR1 SEHNR, CDR2 FQNEAQ (reference sequence). CDR3 size: 15 residues. Trimming cost V 1 base and J 3 bases, with 12 bases left between them. Here the CDR3 reads CASSLGRGGDYGYTF. DNA for the CDR3: TGTGCCAGCAGCTTAGGGAGGGGGGGAGACTATGGCTACACCTTC.

The rearrangement joins TRBV24-1 to TRBJ2-7; TRBD1 agrees at 12 bases. This CDR3 has 16 residues. Germline CDR1 and CDR2: KGHDR and SFDVKD. J lost 2 bases, V lost 3 bases, and 4 bases had no gene match. As DNA, the CDR3 is TGTGCCACCAGTGATCCGGGACAGGGGGCGACCTACGAGCAGTACTTC. Its protein is CATSDPGQGATYEQYF.

This clone is deemed medium-sized. V usage is TRBV2 and J usage is TRBJ2-1, with a weak D call TRBD1 (7 bases). Trimming cost V 6 bases and J 5 bases, with 17 bases left between them. This CDR3 contains 15 residues. The germline gives CDR1 SNHLY, CDR2 FYNNEI. The CDR3 nucleotides are TGTGCCAGCAGCCCCGTGGAGGGGGCAGACAATGAGCAGTTCTTC. Amino acids: CASSPVEGADNEQFF. The full variable domain, with the rest looked up from reference TRBV2 and TRBJ2-1, is EPEVTQTPSHQVTQMGQEVILRCVPISNHLYFYWYRQILGQKVEFLVSFYNNEISEKSEIFDDQFSVERPDGSNFTLKIRSTKLEDSAMYFCASSPVEGADNEQFFGPGTRLTVL.

This rearrangement joins TRBV6-6 to TRBJ1-2; no clear D gene. V was trimmed by 6 bases and J by 0 bases, leaving 17 bases between them. The germline CDR1 and CDR2 sequences are MNHNY and SVGAGI (reference sequence). This CDR3 is built from 16 residues. The CDR3 DNA reads TGTGCCAGCAGCCCCACGGTCCGGGTTACTAACTATGGCTACACCTTC. It encodes CASSPTVRVTNYGYTF.

The rearrangement joins TRBV7-6 to TRBJ1-2; unclear D gene. The CDR3 has 15 residues. V lost 5 bases and J lost 2, with 15 bases in between. Per germline, CDR1 SGHVS and CDR2 FNYEAQ. The chain's CDR3 is CASSPRGPGNYGYTF. CDR3 coding DNA: TGTGCCAGCAGCCCCCGCGGTCCGGGGAACTATGGCTACACCTTC.

CDR3: CASRAAGRTYNEQFF. DNA of the CDR3: TGTGCCAGCAGAGCGGCGGGAAGGACCTACAATGAGCAGTTCTTC. The V call is TRBV3-1 (or the pseudogene TRBV3-2), the J call TRBJ2-1; tentative D call: TRBD2 (6 bases). Trimming shortened V by 6 bases and J by 2 bases, and 14 bases separated the two germline ends. The CDR3 sequence is 15 residues long. CDR1 is LGHDT and CDR2 is YNNKEL in the germline V gene (reference sequence).

This rearrangement joins TRBV7-2 to TRBJ2-7; TRBD1 agrees at 8 bases. Germline-derived CDR1 and CDR2 are SGHTA and FQGNSA. The CDR3 runs to 14 residues. V lost 5 bases to trimming and J lost 3 bases; unmatched junction nucleotides: 6. In DNA, the CDR3 is TGTGCCAGCAGCCCTCCAGGGGGCTACTACGAGCAGTACTTC. Translating it yields CASSPPGGYYEQYF.

J is TRBJ1-2 and V is TRBV28; possible D gene TRBD1, 5 bases. This CDR3 is 13 amino acids long. Trimming shortened V by 7 bases and J by 4 bases, and 13 bases separated the two germline ends. The germline CDR1 and CDR2 sequences are MDHEN and SYDVKM. For the CDR3, the DNA is TGTGCCAGCATGGGTGGTAGGGGCTATGGCTACACCTTC. It yields the protein CASMGGRGYGYTF.

The chain employs TRBV6-5 and TRBJ2-3, with TRBD1 matching 7 bases. Germline CDR1 reads MNHEY; CDR2 reads SVGAGI. V shed 0 bases, J shed 2 bases, and the junction held 5 bases outside the gene matches. The CDR3 contains 16 residues. The CDR3 DNA reads TGTGCCAGCAGTTACTCATGGGGACAGCTCACAGATACGCAGTATTTT. Amino acids: CASSYSWGQLTDTQYF.